Following are 12 T cell receptor beta chains from one sample sequenced in a study of blood T cell repertoires in COVID-19. This table comes from immunoSEQ multiplex PCR, and its TCRdb copy is limited to in-frame clones, with some not included. The data contain 200,000 to 300,000 clones, more than 75% of them seen just once; the ten biggest clones take up over 4%. Sequenced material: peripheral blood. All receptors come from a woman between 55 and 75 years old with COVID-19, enrolled during active disease.

The chain couples TRBV5-1 to TRBJ2-1; 10 nucleotides match TRBD1. This CDR3 has 19 residues. The germline CDR1 and CDR2 sequences are SGHRS and YFSETQ. The V segment lost 0 bases and the J segment 3 bases; nucleotides outside the gene matches: 12. Written as DNA, the CDR3 is TGCGCCAGCAGCTTGGCTGGGACAGGGGTTAGTGGCTTCTACAATGAGCAGTTCTTC. This sequence encodes CASSLAGTGVSGFYNEQFF.

This clone was observed a few times. The chain has TRBV5-6 and TRBJ2-7, with a weak D call TRBD2 (6 bases). Germline V gene lookup returns CDR1 SGHDT and CDR2 YYEEEE. CDR3 length: 13 amino acids. Between the trimmed V and J ends, which lost 1 base and 6 bases, there was a span of 11 bases. The CDR3 is CASSLPGVREQYF. The CDR3 coding sequence is TGTGCCAGCAGCTTGCCGGGAGTGCGCGAGCAGTACTTC.

The chain carries TRBV10-3 and TRBJ2-1; possible D gene TRBD2, 6 bases. The ends were cut back, 4 bases at V and 10 bases at J, with 20 bases in the middle. The CDR3 is 15 amino acids. The germline gives CDR1 ENHRY, CDR2 SYGVKD. CDR3 amino acids: CAISGGLAIIEEQFF. CDR3 DNA sequence: TGTGCCATCAGTGGGGGACTCGCTATAATTGAGGAGCAGTTCTTC.

The chain couples TRBV29-1 to TRBJ2-1, with D tentatively TRBD2 (5 bases). The V gene's germline CDR1 is SQVTM and CDR2 ANQGSEA. CDR3 length equals 13 residues. Trimming removed 4 bases at V and 0 bases at J, with 7 bases between. The chain's CDR3 is CSVVGASYNEQFF. The DNA of the CDR3 is TGCAGCGTTGTGGGAGCCTCCTACAATGAGCAGTTCTTC.

CDR3 protein: CASSIDAGAYNEQFF. The CDR3 DNA follows: TGTGCCAGCAGTATCGATGCGGGAGCCTACAATGAGCAGTTCTTC. The chain recombines TRBV6-4 with TRBJ2-1; 7 nucleotides agree with TRBD2. Germline values: CDR1 MRHNA, CDR2 SNTAGT. The J segment lost 2 bases and the V segment lost 5 bases, leaving 6 bases of the junction unmatched. There are 15 residues in the CDR3.

V usage is TRBV19 and J usage is TRBJ1-1; tentatively, D is TRBD1 (5 bases). V gave up 7 bases and J gave up 6 bases, with 18 bases separating them. CDR3 length: 14 amino acids. From germline, CDR1 is LNHDA and CDR2 SQIVND (reference sequence). The CDR3 protein is CASKRGLPDPEAFF. Here the CDR3 DNA reads TGTGCCAGTAAAAGGGGCCTCCCGGACCCTGAAGCTTTCTTT.

This rearrangement joins TRBV6-2 or TRBV6-3 to TRBJ2-7; possibly TRBD2 for D (6 bases). Germline-derived CDR1 and CDR2 are MNHEY and SVGEGT. CDR3 length: 15 amino acids. V was clipped by 2 bases and J by 10 bases, with 21 bases between them. Written as DNA, the CDR3 is TGTGCCAGCAGTTACCTAGGGGTGTTAGCGGAGACACAGTACTTC. It codes for CASSYLGVLAETQYF.

The V and J genes are TRBV21-1 and TRBJ2-1; the table assigns TRBD2, which was not confirmed against the DNA. TRBV21-1 is termed a pseudogene. The CDR3 runs to 20 residues. The CDR3 coding sequence is TGTGCCAGCAGCAACGGAGGCGGTAATAGCGGAGATGGAACCTACAATGAGCAGTTCTTC. Translation gives CASSNGGGNSGDGTYNEQFF.

CDR3 DNA sequence: TGTGCCAGCTCACAACAGGGTCGGACTAATGAAAAACTGTTTTTT. This codes for CASSQQGRTNEKLFF. This chain connects TRBV18 to TRBJ1-4; weak D call: TRBD1 (6 bases). The length of the CDR3 is 15 residues. The germline V and J ends were trimmed by 4 bases and 2 bases, with 11 bases remaining between them. Germline V gene lookup returns CDR1 KGHSH and CDR2 LQKENI.

The V and J genes are TRBV6-5 and TRBJ1-1; no firm D call. This CDR3 has 14 residues. V was clipped by 4 bases and J by 1 base, with 10 bases between them. Germline V CDR1 and CDR2: MNHEY, SVGAGI. The CDR3 coding sequence is TGTGCCAGCAGTTCCAGAAGAGGGAACACTGAAGCTTTCTTT. It is translated as CASSSRRGNTEAFF.

In its sample, this clone was seen once. V and J are TRBV19 and TRBJ2-1; TRBD2 aligns across 11 bases. CDR1 and CDR2 (germline): LNHDA, SQIVND (reference sequence). The CDR3 length is 22 residues. The junction had 26 bases not matched to a gene; V was cut back by 6 bases and J by 4 bases. This CDR3 is CASRGSGAGLADRRRRYNEQFF. CDR3 nucleotide sequence: TGTGCCAGTAGGGGGAGCGGAGCGGGACTAGCGGATCGGCGAAGGAGGTACAATGAGCAGTTCTTC.

V gene TRBV19 combines with J gene TRBJ1-6; 9 bases line up with TRBD1. The V and J ends lost 5 bases and 7 bases, in that order; junction bases with no gene match: 0. The CDR3 has 13 residues. Germline CDR1 is LNHDA and CDR2 is SQIVND (reference sequence). The CDR3 DNA reads TGTGCCAGTAGTGGGACAGGGAATTCACCCCTCCACTTT. It specifies CASSGTGNSPLHF.